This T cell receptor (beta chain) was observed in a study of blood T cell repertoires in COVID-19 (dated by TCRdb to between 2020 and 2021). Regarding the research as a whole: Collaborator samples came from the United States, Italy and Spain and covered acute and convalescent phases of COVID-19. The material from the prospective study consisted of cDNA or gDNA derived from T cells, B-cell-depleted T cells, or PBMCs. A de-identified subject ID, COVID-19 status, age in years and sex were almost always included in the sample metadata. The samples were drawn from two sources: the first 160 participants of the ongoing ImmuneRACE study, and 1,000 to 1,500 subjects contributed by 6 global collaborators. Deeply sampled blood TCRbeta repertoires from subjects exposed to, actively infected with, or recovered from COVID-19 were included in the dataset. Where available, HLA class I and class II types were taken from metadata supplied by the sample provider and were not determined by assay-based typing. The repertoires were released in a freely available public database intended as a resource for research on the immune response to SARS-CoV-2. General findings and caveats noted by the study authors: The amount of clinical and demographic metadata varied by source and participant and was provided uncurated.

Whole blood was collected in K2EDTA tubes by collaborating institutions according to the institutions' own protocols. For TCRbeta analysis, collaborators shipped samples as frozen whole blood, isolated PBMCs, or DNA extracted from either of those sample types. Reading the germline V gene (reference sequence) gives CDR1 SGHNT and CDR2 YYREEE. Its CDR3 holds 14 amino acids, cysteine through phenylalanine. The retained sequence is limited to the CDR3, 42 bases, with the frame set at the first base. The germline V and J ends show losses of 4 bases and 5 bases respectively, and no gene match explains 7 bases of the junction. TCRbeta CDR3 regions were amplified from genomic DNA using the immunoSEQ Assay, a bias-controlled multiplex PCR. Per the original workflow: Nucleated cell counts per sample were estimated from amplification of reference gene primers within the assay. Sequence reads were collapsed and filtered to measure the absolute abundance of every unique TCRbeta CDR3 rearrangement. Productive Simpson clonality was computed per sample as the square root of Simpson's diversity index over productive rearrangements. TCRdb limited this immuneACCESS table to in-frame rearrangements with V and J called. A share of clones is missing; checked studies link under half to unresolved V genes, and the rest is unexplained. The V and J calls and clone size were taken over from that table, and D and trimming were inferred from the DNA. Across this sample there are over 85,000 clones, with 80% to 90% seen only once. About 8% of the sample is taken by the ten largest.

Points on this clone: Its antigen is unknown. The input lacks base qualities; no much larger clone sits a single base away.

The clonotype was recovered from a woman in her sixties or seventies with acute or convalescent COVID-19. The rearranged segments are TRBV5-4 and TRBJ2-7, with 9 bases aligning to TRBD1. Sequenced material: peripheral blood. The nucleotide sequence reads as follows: TGTGCCAGCAGCACCGGGACAGGGATCCACGAGCAGTACTTC. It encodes CASSTGTGIHEQYF.